What follows is one T cell receptor beta chain and its context. Its specificity is not known. Being one base from a much bigger clone, this may be a read error. TCRdb re-called the reads with MiXCR, one entry per CDR3 protein. The repertoire holds around 490,000 distinct CDR3 sequences, with about 30% as singletons. This sample was included in a study of T cell repertoires in cytomegalovirus infection. The overall study: A matching HLA type, together with CMV infection, was signaled by public TCR beta signatures. Regarding the study as a whole: HLA-C-restricted, CMV-specific TCR beta clonotypes were dominant ex vivo.

The CDR3 sequence is 15 residues long. Trimming shortened V by 0 bases and J by 2 bases, and 10 bases separated the two germline ends. Germline V gene sequence: CDR1 SGHTA, CDR2 FQGNSA. The receptor was isolated from a human donor in good health (CMV status not recorded). Some clones in this sample may be carry-over from other donors' samples. Sequenced: PBMCs. J is TRBJ1-2 and V is TRBV7-2, with D hard to call. The CDR3, as DNA: TGTGCCAGCAGCTTAGCGTTCGTCACCAACTATGGCTACACCTTC. Amino acid sequence: CASSLAFVTNYGYTF.